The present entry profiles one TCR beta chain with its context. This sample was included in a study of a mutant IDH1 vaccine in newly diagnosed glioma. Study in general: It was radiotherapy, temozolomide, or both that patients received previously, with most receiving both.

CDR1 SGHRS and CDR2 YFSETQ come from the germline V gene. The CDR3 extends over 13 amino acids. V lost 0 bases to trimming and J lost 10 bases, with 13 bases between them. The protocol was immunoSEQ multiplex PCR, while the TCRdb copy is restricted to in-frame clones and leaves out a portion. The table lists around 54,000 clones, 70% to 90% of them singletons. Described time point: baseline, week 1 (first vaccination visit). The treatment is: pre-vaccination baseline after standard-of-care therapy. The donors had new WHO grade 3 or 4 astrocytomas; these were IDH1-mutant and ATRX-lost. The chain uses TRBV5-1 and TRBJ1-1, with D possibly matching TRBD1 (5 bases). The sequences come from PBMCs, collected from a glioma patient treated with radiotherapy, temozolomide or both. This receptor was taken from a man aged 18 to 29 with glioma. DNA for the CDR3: TGCGCCAGCAGCTTGGCAGGGACGGGCCGAGCTTTCTTT. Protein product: CASSLAGTGRAFF.